The entry below describes one T cell receptor beta chain. The data originate from a study of CD8 T cells in Susac syndrome. In the study overall: Blood was drawn from patients with Susac syndrome. At that point, they were therapy-naive, on corticosteroids, or on intravenous immunoglobulin alone.

V gave up 5 bases and J gave up 5 bases; unmatched junction bases: 11. The CDR3 runs to 17 residues. RNA amounts of about 0.5 to 1 ug underwent reverse transcription with random hexamers. Each CDR3 protein is one row after TCRdb ran MiXCR on the immunoSEQ multiplex PCR reads. This sample has 200,000 to 250,000 distinct CDR3 sequences, with approximately 94% found just once. V is TRBV12-3 or TRBV12-4 and J is TRBJ1-4; 10 bases agree with TRBD1. Source material: CD4+ T cells from PBMCs. The sequence was collected from a human donor with Susac syndrome. The CDR3 here is CASSPDRGFGKNEKLFF. Written as DNA, the CDR3 is TGTGCCAGCAGTCCGGACAGGGGGTTTGGGAAAAATGAAAAACTGTTTTTT.